A selection of T cell receptor beta chains follows, all from one sample in a study of blood T cell repertoires in COVID-19. Libraries were prepared by immunoSEQ multiplex PCR; TCRdb keeps only in-frame clonotypes and omits some of them. Among 200,000 to 250,000 clones listed, about 90% were seen once. The sequenced sample consisted of PBMCs or T cells enriched from blood (not recorded which). Receptors originate from a man aged 30 to 45 who had recovered from COVID-19. CDR3s include the opening cysteine and the closing phenylalanine or tryptophan. D genes are given only for firm matches. The size of a clone is reported for some rows only, either as once, few or many, or as a class for expanded clones.

TRBD1	NA	TRBV28	TRBJ2-4	CATRTGENIQYF	TGTGCCACCCGGACAGGGGAAAACATTCAGTACTTC
NA	NA	TRBV5-8	TRBJ1-1	CASNRRGITEAFF	TGTGCCAGCAACCGCCGGGGGATAACTGAAGCTTTCTTT
NA	NA	TRBV28	TRBJ1-5	CASSLPSRGQPQHF	TGTGCCAGCAGTTTACCCAGCAGGGGTCAGCCCCAGCATTTT
NA	NA	TRBV18	TRBJ2-7	CASSPGASSYEQYF	TGTGCCAGCTCACCAGGGGCTAGCTCCTACGAGCAGTACTTC
TRBD1	NA	TRBV7-9	TRBJ2-1	CASSSGTGFLKFF	TGTGCCAGCAGCTCCGGGACAGGGTTCCTCAAGTTCTTC
TRBD1	NA	TRBV10-3	TRBJ1-1	CAISVDRVGTEAFF	TGTGCCATCAGTGTAGACAGGGTAGGCACTGAAGCTTTCTTT
TRBD1	NA	TRBV7-8	TRBJ2-7	CASSLDQGATQYF	TGTGCCAGCAGCTTAGATCAGGGGGCCACGCAGTACTTC
NA	NA	TRBV6-2/TRBV6-3	TRBJ1-1	CASSQPGHLNTEAFF	TGTGCCAGCAGTCAACCGGGACACTTAAACACTGAAGCTTTCTTT
TRBD1	NA	TRBV19	TRBJ1-2	CASNELGQGKYGYTF	TGTGCCAGTAACGAGCTGGGACAGGGAAAATATGGCTACACCTTC
NA	NA	TRBV6-5	TRBJ2-2	CASSPHTGELFF	TGTGCCAGCAGCCCCCATACCGGGGAGCTGTTTTTT
NA	NA	TRBV7-9	TRBJ1-4	CASSGEKLFF	TGTGCCAGCAGTGGCGAAAAACTGTTTTTT
NA	NA	TRBV7-8	TRBJ2-1	CASSLRQMIHNEQFF	TGTGCCAGCAGCTTAAGACAGATGATCCACAATGAGCAGTTCTTC
TRBD1	NA	TRBV28	TRBJ2-2	CASSFDRGPNTGELFF	TGTGCCAGCAGTTTCGACAGGGGGCCTAATACCGGGGAGCTGTTTTTT
TRBD2	few	TRBV28	TRBJ2-7	CASSLWVAGVSYEQYF	TGTGCCAGCAGTTTATGGGTAGCGGGAGTGTCCTACGAGCAGTACTTC
NA	NA	TRBV6-5	TRBJ1-1	CASSYSIEGRTEAFF	TGTGCCAGCAGTTACTCAATCGAAGGGAGGACTGAAGCTTTCTTT
TRBD2	NA	TRBV24-1	TRBJ2-1	CATSDPGLEHNEQFF	TGTGCCACCAGTGATCCTGGACTAGAACACAATGAGCAGTTCTTC
NA	NA	TRBV6-5	TRBJ1-3	CASRKFGLPGNTIYF	TGTGCCAGCAGAAAATTTGGACTGCCTGGAAACACCATATATTTT
TRBD1	NA	TRBV27	TRBJ1-2	CASSANRGRFDYGYTF	TGTGCCAGCAGTGCGAACAGGGGGCGCTTTGACTATGGCTACACCTTC
NA	few	TRBV7-3	TRBJ2-2	CASSRTGANTGELFF	TGTGCCAGCAGCCGCACCGGGGCGAACACCGGGGAGCTGTTTTTT
TRBD1	once	TRBV28	TRBJ2-1	CASSLGQGRYNEQFF	TGTGCCAGCAGTTTAGGACAGGGGAGGTACAATGAGCAGTTCTTC
NA	NA	TRBV27	TRBJ1-2	CASSPQGPYGYTF	TGTGCCAGCAGTCCTCAGGGTCCCTATGGCTACACCTTC
TRBD2	NA	TRBV28	TRBJ2-4	CAICGSLDIQYF	TGTGCCATTTGCGGGAGTCTAGACATTCAGTACTTC
TRBD1	NA	TRBV3-1/TRBV3-2	TRBJ1-1	CASSMTGDAFF	TGTGCCAGCAGCATGACAGGGGATGCTTTCTTT
TRBD1	few	TRBV13	TRBJ2-7	CASRRRTGALGYEQYF	TGTGCCAGCAGAAGACGGACAGGGGCCTTGGGGTACGAGCAGTACTTC
TRBD2	NA	TRBV19	TRBJ2-1	CASSRTSGSSVNEQFF	TGTGCCAGTAGCCGGACTAGCGGGAGTAGTGTGAATGAGCAGTTCTTC
NA	NA	TRBV28	TRBJ1-3	CAAVGLVGNTIYF	TGTGCGGCCGTAGGACTCGTTGGAAACACCATATATTTT
TRBD2	NA	TRBV4-1	TRBJ2-7	CASSQGAGRVYEQYF	TGCGCCAGCAGCCAAGGAGCGGGGAGGGTGTACGAGCAGTACTTC
NA	once	TRBV7-9	TRBJ1-6	CASSPYRENSPLHF	TGTGCCAGCAGCCCATACAGGGAAAATTCACCCCTCCACTTT
TRBD1	NA	TRBV5-1	TRBJ2-1	CASSPGQDIPYNEQFF	TGCGCCAGCAGCCCGGGACAGGATATCCCCTACAATGAGCAGTTCTTC
TRBD1	NA	TRBV2	TRBJ2-7	CASRTGAFYEQYF	TGTGCCAGCAGAACAGGGGCATTCTACGAGCAGTACTTC
NA	NA	TRBV7-9	TRBJ1-4	CASSSWVLEEKLFF	TGTGCCAGCAGCTCCTGGGTTTTGGAGGAAAAACTGTTTTTT
NA	once	TRBV5-1	TRBJ2-5	CASKVLETGQETQYF	TGCGCCAGCAAGGTATTAGAGACAGGACAAGAGACCCAGTACTTC
TRBD1	few	TRBV24-1	TRBJ1-1	CATRGQGGTEAFF	TGTGCCACCAGGGGACAGGGGGGCACTGAAGCTTTCTTT
TRBD2	NA	TRBV19	TRBJ2-5	CASKHTPGLAGVGETQYF	TGTGCCAGTAAACACACCCCCGGACTAGCGGGGGTAGGGGAGACCCAGTACTTC
TRBD1	NA	TRBV19	TRBJ1-2	CASGQVNGYTF	TGTGCCAGTGGACAGGTTAACGGCTACACCTTC
TRBD1	NA	TRBV27	TRBJ1-2	CASSLSPTGGGGYTF	TGTGCCAGCAGTTTATCCCCGACAGGGGGAGGTGGCTACACCTTC
NA	NA	TRBV15	TRBJ2-3	CATSLRQYTDTQYF	TGTGCCACCAGCTTACGACAGTACACAGATACGCAGTATTTT
NA	NA	TRBV1	TRBJ2-2	CTSSQEVPFFVRAGELFF	TGCACCAGCAGCCAAGAAGTCCCCTTTTTTGTCAGGGCCGGGGAGCTGTTTTTT
NA	NA	TRBV19	TRBJ2-1	CASSIVPNEQFF	TGTGCCAGTAGTATAGTCCCAAATGAGCAGTTCTTC
NA	NA	TRBV27	TRBJ1-4	CASSLWAGNEKLFF	TGTGCCAGCAGTTTATGGGCAGGGAATGAAAAACTGTTTTTT
TRBD2	NA	TRBV18	TRBJ2-2	CASSPGTSGTNTGELFF	TGTGCCAGCTCACCGGGCACTAGCGGGACCAACACCGGGGAGCTGTTTTTT
NA	NA	TRBV4-3	TRBJ1-4	CASSQGPGVNEKLFF	TGCGCCAGCAGCCAAGGACCCGGGGTGAATGAAAAACTGTTTTTT